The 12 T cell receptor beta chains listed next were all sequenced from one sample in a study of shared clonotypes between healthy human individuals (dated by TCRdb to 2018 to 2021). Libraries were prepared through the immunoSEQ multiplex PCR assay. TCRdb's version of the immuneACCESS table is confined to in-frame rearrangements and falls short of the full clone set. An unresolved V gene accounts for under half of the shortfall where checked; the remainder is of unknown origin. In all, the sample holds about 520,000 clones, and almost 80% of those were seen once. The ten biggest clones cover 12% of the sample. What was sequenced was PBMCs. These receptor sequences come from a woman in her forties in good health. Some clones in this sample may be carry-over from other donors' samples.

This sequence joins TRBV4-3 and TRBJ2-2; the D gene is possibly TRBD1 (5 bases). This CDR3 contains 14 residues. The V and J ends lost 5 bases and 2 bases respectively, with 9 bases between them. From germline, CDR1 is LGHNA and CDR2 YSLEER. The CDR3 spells CASSIDSNTGELFF. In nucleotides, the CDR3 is TGCGCCAGCAGCATCGACAGCAACACCGGGGAGCTGTTTTTT.

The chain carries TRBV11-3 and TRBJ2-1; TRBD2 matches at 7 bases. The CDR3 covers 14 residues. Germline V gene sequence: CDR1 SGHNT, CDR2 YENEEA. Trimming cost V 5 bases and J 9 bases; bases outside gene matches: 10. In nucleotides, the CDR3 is TGTGCCAGCAGCGGCGGGAGCTCCCGAGGTGAGCAGTTCTTC. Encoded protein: CASSGGSSRGEQFF.

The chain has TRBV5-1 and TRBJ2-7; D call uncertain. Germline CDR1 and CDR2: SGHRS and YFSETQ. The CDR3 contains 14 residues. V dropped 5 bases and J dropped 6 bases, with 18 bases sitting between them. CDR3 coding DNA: TGCGCCAGCAGGGTGCAGGATTTCTACGGCGAGCAGTACTTC. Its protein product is CASRVQDFYGEQYF. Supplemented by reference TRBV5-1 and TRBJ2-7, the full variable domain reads KAGVTQTPRYLIKTRGQQVTLSCSPISGHRSVSWYQQTPGQGLQFLFEYFSETQRNKGNFPGRFSGRQFSNSRSEMNVSTLELGDSALYLCASRVQDFYGEQYFGPGTRLTVT.

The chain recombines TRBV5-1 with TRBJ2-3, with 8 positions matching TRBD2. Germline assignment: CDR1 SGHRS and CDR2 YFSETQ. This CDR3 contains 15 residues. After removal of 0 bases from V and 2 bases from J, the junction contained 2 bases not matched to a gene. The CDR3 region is CASSLGLAITDTQYF. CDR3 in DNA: TGCGCCAGCAGCTTGGGACTAGCGATCACAGATACGCAGTATTTT.

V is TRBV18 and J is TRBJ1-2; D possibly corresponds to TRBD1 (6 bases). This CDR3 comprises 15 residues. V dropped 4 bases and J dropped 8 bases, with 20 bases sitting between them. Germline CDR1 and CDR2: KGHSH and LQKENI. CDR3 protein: CASSRTTGGYRGYTF. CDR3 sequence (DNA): TGTGCCAGCTCACGGACGACAGGAGGCTATCGAGGCTACACCTTC.

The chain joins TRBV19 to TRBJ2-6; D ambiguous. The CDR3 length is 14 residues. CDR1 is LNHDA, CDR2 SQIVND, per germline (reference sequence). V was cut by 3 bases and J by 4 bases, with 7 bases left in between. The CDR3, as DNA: TGTGCCAGTAGTATGACATACGGGGCCAACGTCCTGACTTTC. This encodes CASSMTYGANVLTF.

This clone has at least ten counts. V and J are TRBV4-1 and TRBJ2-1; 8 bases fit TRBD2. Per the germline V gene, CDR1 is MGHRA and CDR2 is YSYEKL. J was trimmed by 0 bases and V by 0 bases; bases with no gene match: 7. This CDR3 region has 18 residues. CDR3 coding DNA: TGCGCCAGCAGCCAAGATGGTTTAGCGGGATTCTCCTACAATGAGCAGTTCTTC. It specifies CASSQDGLAGFSYNEQFF.

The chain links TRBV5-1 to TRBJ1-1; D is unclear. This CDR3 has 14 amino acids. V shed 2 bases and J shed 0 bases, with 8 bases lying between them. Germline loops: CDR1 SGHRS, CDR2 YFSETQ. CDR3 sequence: CASSLQSMNTEAFF. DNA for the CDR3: TGCGCCAGCAGCTTACAGAGCATGAACACTGAAGCTTTCTTT.

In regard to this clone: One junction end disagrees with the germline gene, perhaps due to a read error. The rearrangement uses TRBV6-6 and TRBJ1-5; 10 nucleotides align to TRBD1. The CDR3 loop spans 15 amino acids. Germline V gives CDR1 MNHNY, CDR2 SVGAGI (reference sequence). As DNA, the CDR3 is TGTGCCAGCAGTTACTCGACAGGGGGCAAGCAGCCCCAGCATTTT. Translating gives CASSYSTGGKQPQHF.

CDR3 amino acids: CASGTRQGGVTYEQYF. CDR3 in DNA: TGTGCCAGTGGAACCAGACAGGGTGGAGTAACCTACGAGCAGTACTTC. The chain links TRBV19 to TRBJ2-7; TRBD1 matches 7 bases. The CDR3 covers 16 residues. The V segment lost 8 bases and the J segment 2 bases; nucleotides outside the gene matches: 15. Germline assignment: CDR1 LNHDA and CDR2 SQIVND (reference sequence).

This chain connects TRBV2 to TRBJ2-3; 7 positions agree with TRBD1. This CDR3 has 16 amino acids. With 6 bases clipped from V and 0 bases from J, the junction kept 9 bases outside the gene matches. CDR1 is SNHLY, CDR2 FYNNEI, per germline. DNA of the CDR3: TGTGCCAGCAGAGGAACAGGGGTCTGGAGCACAGATACGCAGTATTTT. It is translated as CASRGTGVWSTDTQYF. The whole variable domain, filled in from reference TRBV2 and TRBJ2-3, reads EPEVTQTPSHQVTQMGQEVILRCVPISNHLYFYWYRQILGQKVEFLVSFYNNEISEKSEIFDDQFSVERPDGSNFTLKIRSTKLEDSAMYFCASRGTGVWSTDTQYFGPGTRLTVL.

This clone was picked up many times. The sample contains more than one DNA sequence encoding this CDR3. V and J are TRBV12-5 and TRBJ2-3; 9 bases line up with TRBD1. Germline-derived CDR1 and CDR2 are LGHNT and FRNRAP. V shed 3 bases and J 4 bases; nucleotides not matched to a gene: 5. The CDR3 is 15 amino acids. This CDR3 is CASGLGDRDPDTQYF. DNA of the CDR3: TGTGCTAGTGGTTTAGGGGACAGGGACCCAGATACGCAGTATTTT.